These T cell receptor beta chains were read from a single sample in a study of blood T cell repertoires in COVID-19. Clones were sequenced by immunoSEQ multiplex PCR, and TCRdb holds only the in-frame ones, with some missing. The table has 45,000 to 50,000 clones, around 82% seen once. Material for sequencing was peripheral blood. The receptors derive from a man in his forties with acute or convalescent COVID-19. The conserved cysteine and the conserved F or W are not part of the CDR3 here. The order of the fields is CDR3 protein, V gene, J gene.

cdr3_aa: ASSLEGTARQETQY; v_call: TRBV27; j_call: TRBJ2-5
cdr3_aa: ASSLGRRNTEAF; v_call: TRBV7-2; j_call: TRBJ1-1
cdr3_aa: ASSSSGTGLGYT; v_call: TRBV7-2; j_call: TRBJ1-2
cdr3_aa: ASSPRQGHYYGYT; v_call: TRBV19; j_call: TRBJ1-2
cdr3_aa: AISGQGANYGYT; v_call: TRBV10-3; j_call: TRBJ1-2
cdr3_aa: ATSLTGTPLGETQY; v_call: TRBV24-1; j_call: TRBJ2-5
cdr3_aa: ASSFPKTGGYEQY; v_call: TRBV11-1; j_call: TRBJ2-7
cdr3_aa: ASRHNTGELF; v_call: TRBV2; j_call: TRBJ2-2
cdr3_aa: ASSPGTQTSTDTQY; v_call: TRBV7-9; j_call: TRBJ2-3
cdr3_aa: ASIPFWDRVSSYNSPLH; v_call: TRBV6-4; j_call: TRBJ1-6
cdr3_aa: AISETGQGMSNQPQH; v_call: TRBV10-3; j_call: TRBJ1-5
cdr3_aa: SARGRETQY; v_call: TRBV29-1; j_call: TRBJ2-5
cdr3_aa: ATGTSEETQY; v_call: TRBV2; j_call: TRBJ2-5
cdr3_aa: AWSVGTGSTTQY; v_call: TRBV30; j_call: TRBJ2-3
cdr3_aa: ASSHSGYEQY; v_call: TRBV11-3; j_call: TRBJ2-7
cdr3_aa: ASTAGNYEQY; v_call: TRBV5-6; j_call: TRBJ2-7
cdr3_aa: ASSLGDSGNQPQH; v_call: TRBV11-2; j_call: TRBJ1-5
cdr3_aa: ASSPLPGQGWVITEAF; v_call: TRBV6-6; j_call: TRBJ1-1
cdr3_aa: ASSEGAGGADTQY; v_call: TRBV6-4; j_call: TRBJ2-3
cdr3_aa: ASSPEAATTYNEQF; v_call: TRBV18; j_call: TRBJ2-1
cdr3_aa: ASRSSGDRVTDTQY; v_call: TRBV19; j_call: TRBJ2-3
cdr3_aa: ASSAFGRGNYEQY; v_call: TRBV6-2/TRBV6-3; j_call: TRBJ2-7
cdr3_aa: ATSAGQGSYYGYT; v_call: TRBV24-1; j_call: TRBJ1-2
cdr3_aa: ASSQGSGAGGNTIY; v_call: TRBV4-2; j_call: TRBJ1-3
cdr3_aa: ASSLESAGNTIY; v_call: TRBV5-1; j_call: TRBJ1-3
cdr3_aa: ASSPQGVGETQY; v_call: TRBV5-1; j_call: TRBJ2-5
cdr3_aa: ASSYTSGTSTDTQY; v_call: TRBV19; j_call: TRBJ2-3
cdr3_aa: ASSPDPTAYGYT; v_call: TRBV7-8; j_call: TRBJ1-2
cdr3_aa: ASRSQGSGYT; v_call: TRBV6-5; j_call: TRBJ1-2
cdr3_aa: ATGGNYEQY; v_call: TRBV10-3; j_call: TRBJ2-7
cdr3_aa: SAGGQNYGYT; v_call: TRBV29-1; j_call: TRBJ1-2
cdr3_aa: ASSWQRGGSYEQY; v_call: TRBV7-8; j_call: TRBJ2-7
cdr3_aa: ASSPAAGFGSPLH; v_call: TRBV3-1/TRBV3-2; j_call: TRBJ1-6